This T cell receptor (beta chain) is from a study of T-cell reconstitution after alpha-beta-depleted transplantation in children. The study's findings and limits: About two months after transplant, alpha-beta T cells reportedly came from several hundred expanded graft clones.

This CDR3 is 13 amino acids long. Per the germline V gene, CDR1 is DFQATT and CDR2 is SNEGSKA (reference sequence). V gave up 5 bases and J gave up 8 bases; unmatched junction bases: 11. In the case of this clonotype: Its antigen is as yet unknown.

Molecular barcoding with unique molecular identifiers was used for the TCRbeta library. One entry per CDR3 protein results from TCRdb running MiXCR on the PCR reads. The profile shows 90,000 to 100,000 distinct CDR3 sequences, more than 20% of them singletons. V is TRBV20-1 and J is TRBJ1-2; TRBD1 matches at 7 bases. Sample: PBMCs, taken before TCRalphabeta/CD19-depleted stem cell transplant. The TCR was taken from a boy younger than 10 with acute lymphoblastic leukemia, due to receive a stem cell transplant. The CDR3 DNA is TGCAGTGCTCCCGGCTCGGACAGGCTAGGCTACACCTTC. Residues: CSAPGSDRLGYTF.